Reported below is one T cell receptor (beta chain). The target antigen is unknown. The individuals who served as donors were healthy Caucasians living in Russia, aged roughly 6 to 100. Every donor gave 9 to 10 milliliters of peripheral blood. The data originate from a study of blood T cells in healthy people across ages. Broader study findings: Estimated diversity that came from one million T cells was considered an underestimate. Naive and antigen-experienced cells could not be conclusively compared, given unsorted PBMCs.

The germline V and J ends were trimmed by 5 bases and 10 bases, with 15 bases remaining between them. This CDR3 spans 14 amino acids. The germline CDR1 and CDR2 sequences are SEHNR and FQNEAQ (reference sequence). Then a second PCR, running about 7 to 11 cycles, was carried out with a sample-barcoded 5' primer and a J-beta primer mix. MiXCR, applied by TCRdb to the 5' RACE reads, yields one record per CDR3 protein. The sample has some 1.5 million distinct CDR3 sequences; about 42% are singletons. The clonotype originates from a woman under 30 in good health. The rearrangement joins TRBV7-9 to TRBJ1-6; TRBD1 is a possible D gene (5 bases). Specimen: blood. The CDR3 spells CASSPGGGRSPLHF. Here the CDR3 DNA reads TGTGCCAGCAGCCCCGGGGGGGGACGCTCACCCCTCCACTTT.